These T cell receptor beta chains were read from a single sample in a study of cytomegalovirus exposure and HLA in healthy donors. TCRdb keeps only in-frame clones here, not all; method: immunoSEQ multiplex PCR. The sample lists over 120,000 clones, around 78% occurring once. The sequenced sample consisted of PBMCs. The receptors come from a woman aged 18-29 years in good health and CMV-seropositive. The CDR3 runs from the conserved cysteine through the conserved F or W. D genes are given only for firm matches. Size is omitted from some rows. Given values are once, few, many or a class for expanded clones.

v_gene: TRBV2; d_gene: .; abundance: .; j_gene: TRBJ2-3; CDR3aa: CASSEALGLRSDTQYF; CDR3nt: TGTGCCAGCAGTGAAGCGTTGGGGCTCCGGTCTGATACGCAGTATTTT
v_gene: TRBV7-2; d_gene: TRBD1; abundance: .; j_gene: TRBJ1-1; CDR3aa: CASSFGTGGKNTEAFF; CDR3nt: TGTGCCAGCAGCTTCGGGACAGGGGGCAAGAACACTGAAGCTTTCTTT
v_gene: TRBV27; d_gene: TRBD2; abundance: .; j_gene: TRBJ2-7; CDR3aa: CASNRGELTTYEQYF; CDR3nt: TGTGCCAGCAATCGGGGGGAACTTACTACCTACGAGCAGTACTTC
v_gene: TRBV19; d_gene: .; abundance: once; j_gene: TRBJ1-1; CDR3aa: CASSERVRTREAFF; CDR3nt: TGTGCCAGTAGTGAGAGGGTACGGACTCGTGAAGCTTTCTTT
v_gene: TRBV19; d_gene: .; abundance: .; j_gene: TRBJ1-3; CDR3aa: CASKAKSHNTIYF; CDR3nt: TGTGCCAGTAAAGCGAAGTCTCATAACACCATATATTTT
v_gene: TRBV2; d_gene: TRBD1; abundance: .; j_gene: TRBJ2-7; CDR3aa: CASLGQGMIYEQYF; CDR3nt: TGTGCCAGCCTCGGACAGGGTATGATCTACGAGCAGTACTTC
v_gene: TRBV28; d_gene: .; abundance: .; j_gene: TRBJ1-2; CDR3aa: CASSLGQTNYGYTF; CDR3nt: TGTGCCAGCAGTTTAGGACAGACTAACTATGGCTACACCTTC
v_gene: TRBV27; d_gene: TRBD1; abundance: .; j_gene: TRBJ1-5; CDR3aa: CASRSGGKAAQPQHF; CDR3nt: TGTGCCAGCAGATCAGGGGGAAAGGCGGCTCAGCCCCAGCATTTT
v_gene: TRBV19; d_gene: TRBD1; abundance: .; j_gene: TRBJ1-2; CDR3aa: CASSAGQGYGYTF; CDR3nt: TGTGCCAGTAGTGCGGGACAGGGCTATGGCTACACCTTC
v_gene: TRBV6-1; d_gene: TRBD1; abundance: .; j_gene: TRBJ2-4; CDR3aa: CASNRGTGGLNIQYF; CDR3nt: TGTGCCAGCAACAGAGGGACAGGGGGCTTGAACATTCAGTACTTC
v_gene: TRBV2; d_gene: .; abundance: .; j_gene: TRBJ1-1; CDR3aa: CASKTNRVLNTEAFF; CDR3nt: TGTGCCAGCAAAACCAACAGGGTATTGAACACTGAAGCTTTCTTT